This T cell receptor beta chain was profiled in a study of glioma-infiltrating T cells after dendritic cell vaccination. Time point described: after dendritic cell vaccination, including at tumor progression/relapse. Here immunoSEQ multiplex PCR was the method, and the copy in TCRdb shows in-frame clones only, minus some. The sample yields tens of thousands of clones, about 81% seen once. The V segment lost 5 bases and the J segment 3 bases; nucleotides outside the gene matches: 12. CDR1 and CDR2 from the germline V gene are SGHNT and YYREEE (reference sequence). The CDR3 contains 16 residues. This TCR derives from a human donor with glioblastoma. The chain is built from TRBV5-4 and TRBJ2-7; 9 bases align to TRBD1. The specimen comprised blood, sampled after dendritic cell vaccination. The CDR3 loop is CASRGSPGQGVYEQYV. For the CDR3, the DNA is TGTGCCAGCAGAGGGTCACCGGGACAGGGAGTCTACGAGCAGTACGTC.